This TCR beta chain was sequenced for a study of T cell responses to AZD1222 COVID-19 vaccine. This clone was counted a single time. No antigen is known for it. The data were produced by immunoSEQ multiplex PCR, yet TCRdb's version contains in-frame clones alone and is incomplete. The sample shows some 99,000 clones, 80% to 90% of them seen only once. This CDR3 has 14 residues. Germline CDR1 and CDR2: SGHRS and YFSETQ. With 4 bases removed from V and 4 bases from J, the gap between germline ends came to 11 bases. Study-wide points: Baseline antibody screening turned up just a handful of seropositive AZD1222 recipients. It was only after the peak T cell response that any repertoires were sampled.

The chain is built from TRBV5-1 and TRBJ2-2, with D perhaps TRBD1 or TRBD2 (5 bases each). This sequence was found in an adult who received the AZD1222 COVID-19 vaccine. The specimen comprised peripheral blood, sampled 28 days after the second AZD1222 dose. The CDR3 nucleotides are TGCGCCAGCAGCGTCAGGGACGTCACCGGGGAGCTGTTTTTT. As protein: CASSVRDVTGELFF.